Each of the 14 T cell receptor beta chains below was sequenced from the same sample in a study of EBV T-cell therapy then PD-1 blockade in nasopharyngeal carcinoma. Clones were sequenced by immunoSEQ multiplex PCR, and TCRdb holds only the in-frame ones, with some missing. The table includes about 23,000 clones, over 75% detected once. Regarding treatment: AdE1-LMPpoly-expanded autologous EBV-specific T-cell therapy followed by anti-PD-1 nivolumab. For these receptors, no antigen is known. This material consisted of CD8+ T cells from blood, taken around day 60 from a patient whose treatment included autologous EBV-specific T cells and nivolumab. These receptors originate from a man in his forties with nasopharyngeal carcinoma.

This sequence joins TRBV4-3 and TRBJ2-7; perhaps TRBD1 as D (5 bases). V shed 3 bases and J shed 1 base, with 10 bases lying between them. Per the germline V gene, CDR1 is LGHNA and CDR2 is YSLEER. The CDR3 runs to 14 residues. The CDR3 protein is CASSQDITSYEQYF. CDR3 DNA sequence: TGCGCCAGCAGCCAGGACATAACGTCCTACGAGCAGTACTTC.

The chain is built from TRBV6-1 and TRBJ2-7, with D possibly TRBD1 on 5 matching bases. Germline V lookup: CDR1 MNHNS, CDR2 SASEGT. This CDR3 region has 16 residues. The V end was cut by 2 bases, the J end by 0 bases, with 14 bases between. The CDR3 DNA reads as TGTGCCAGCAGTGAATATTTGTCCGACAGCTCCTACGAGCAGTACTTC. Its protein is CASSEYLSDSSYEQYF.

The chain combines TRBV14 with TRBJ2-7; 12 bases are shared with TRBD2. Germline V gene sequence: CDR1 SGHDN, CDR2 FVKESK. This CDR3 region has 18 residues. Germline trimming cut 3 bases from V and 2 bases from J; bases unmatched to any gene: 11. This CDR3 is CASSQGLAGVSHPYEQYF. DNA of the CDR3: TGTGCCAGCAGCCAGGGACTAGCGGGCGTATCTCATCCCTACGAGCAGTACTTC.

The genes are TRBV4-2 and TRBJ2-2, with a possible D match to TRBD1 (6 bases). CDR1 is LGHNA, CDR2 YNFKEQ, per germline. This CDR3 comprises 15 residues. Trimming removed 4 bases at V and 5 bases at J, with 14 bases between. This CDR3 reads CASSLARQATGELFF. In DNA, the CDR3 is TGTGCCAGCAGCCTCGCGAGACAGGCTACCGGGGAGCTGTTTTTT.

The CDR3 nucleotides are TGTGCCAGCAGTTCCCTGACAGGGTTGGGGGTCAATGAGCAGTTCTTC. Encoded protein: CASSSLTGLGVNEQFF. V usage is TRBV6-5 and J usage is TRBJ2-1, with TRBD1 matching 7 bases. Unmatched junction bases numbered 12, after V lost 4 bases and J lost 6 bases. The germline CDR1 and CDR2 sequences are MNHEY and SVGAGI. The CDR3 loop spans 16 amino acids.

The chain has TRBV13 and TRBJ1-2; 8 nucleotides agree with TRBD1. The germline V gene encodes CDR1 PRHDT and CDR2 FYEKMQ (reference sequence). CDR3 length equals 14 residues. V lost 5 bases, J lost 4 bases, and 6 bases stayed unmatched. CDR3 amino acids: CASSLGTGSYGYTF. The CDR3 region has the DNA TGTGCCAGCAGCCTCGGGACAGGTTCCTATGGCTACACCTTC.

The V call is TRBV15, the J call TRBJ1-3, with D possibly being TRBD1 (6 bases). Germline loops: CDR1 LNHNV, CDR2 YYDKDF (reference sequence). CDR3 length equals 14 residues. Trimming pared 3 bases from V and 5 bases from J, leaving 11 bases between. The CDR3 DNA reads as TGTGCCACCAGCAGCACGGGGGCGAGAAACACCATATATTTT. The encoded protein is CATSSTGARNTIYF.

The gene calls are TRBV27 and TRBJ1-4; weak D call: TRBD1 (5 bases). Germline lookup yields CDR1 MNHEY and CDR2 SMNVEV (reference sequence). Trimming took off 5 bases at V and 7 bases at J, with 17 bases between the two ends. The CDR3 is 15 residues long. CDR3 amino acids: CASSPGWDSGEKLFF. Written as DNA, the CDR3 is TGTGCCAGCAGTCCAGGGTGGGATTCTGGTGAAAAACTGTTTTTT.

The V gene is TRBV6-5, the J gene TRBJ2-2; TRBD1 aligns across 8 bases. The CDR3 runs 13 residues. The ends lost 4 bases at V and 8 bases at J; junction bases unmatched: 3. In germline, CDR1 is MNHEY, CDR2 SVGAGI. In nucleotides, the CDR3 is TGTGCCAGCAGTTGGACAGGGAGGGGGGAGCTGTTTTTT. Protein sequence: CASSWTGRGELFF.

The V gene is TRBV6-1, the J gene TRBJ2-3; 9 positions agree with TRBD2. This CDR3 is 16 amino acids long. Per the germline V gene, CDR1 is MNHNS and CDR2 is SASEGT. J gave up 3 bases and V 3 bases, and 7 bases lay outside the gene matches. The CDR3 DNA is TGTGCCAGCAGTGAGGTCGCGGGGGGGTCGACAGATACGCAGTATTTT. It yields the protein CASSEVAGGSTDTQYF.

The genes are TRBV7-2 and TRBJ2-3; D gene uncertain. The germline V and J ends were trimmed by 1 base and 0 bases, with 8 bases remaining between them. Germline V gives CDR1 SGHTA, CDR2 FQGNSA. The CDR3 covers 15 residues. The CDR3 DNA is TGTGCCAGCAGCTTAGTTAGCAGTAGCACAGATACGCAGTATTTT. Its translation: CASSLVSSSTDTQYF.

The V call is TRBV7-8, the J call TRBJ2-3, with TRBD1 matching 9 bases. Germline CDR1 SGHVS, CDR2 FQNEAQ. This CDR3 comprises 20 residues. J lost 0 bases, V lost 5 bases, and 18 bases had no gene match. The CDR3 protein is CASSTGGTGRKTTSTDTQYF. The CDR3 DNA reads TGTGCCAGCAGCACCGGTGGGACAGGGCGAAAAACGACTAGCACAGATACGCAGTATTTT.

In its sample, this clone was seen once. J is TRBJ1-2 and V is TRBV19, with 8 bases aligning to TRBD1. The CDR3 runs 14 residues. Germline CDR1 LNHDA, CDR2 SQIVND (reference sequence). The J segment lost 4 bases and the V segment lost 6 bases, leaving 7 bases of the junction unmatched. The CDR3 nucleotides are TGTGCCAGTAGACCCGGACAGGGCGGCTATGGCTACACCTTC. This encodes CASRPGQGGYGYTF.

The chain couples TRBV6-6 to TRBJ2-7; TRBD2 aligns across 11 bases. Germline V gene sequence: CDR1 MNHNY, CDR2 SVGAGI (reference sequence). The CDR3 is made up of 15 amino acids. Trimming took 0 bases from V and 4 from J; bases not matched to a gene: 2. The CDR3 is CASSYSTSGEYEQYF. The DNA for the CDR3 is TGTGCCAGCAGTTACTCGACTAGCGGGGAATACGAGCAGTACTTC.